Each of the 8 T cell receptor beta chains below was sequenced from the same sample in a study of cytomegalovirus exposure and HLA in healthy donors. A multiplex PCR was run with 60 Vbeta primers and 13 Jbeta primers. TCRdb's copy holds only in-frame clones and misses some; the assay was immunoSEQ multiplex PCR. Of some 250,000 clones listed, roughly 80% are singletons. Sequencing was carried out using PBMCs. The origin of the receptors is a woman in her forties in good health and CMV-seropositive.

The V gene is TRBV5-1, the J gene TRBJ2-2; TRBD1 aligns across 7 bases. This CDR3 has 15 amino acids. Germline V lookup: CDR1 SGHRS, CDR2 YFSETQ. After removal of 0 bases from V and 4 bases from J, the junction contained 3 bases not matched to a gene. As DNA, the CDR3 is TGCGCCAGCAGCTTGGGACAGGGTACCACCGGGGAGCTGTTTTTT. Translating it yields CASSLGQGTTGELFF.

This sequence joins TRBV4-1 and TRBJ1-4, with D possibly TRBD1 on 6 matching bases. Trimming took 6 bases from V and 8 from J, leaving 13 bases between them. The V gene's germline CDR1 is MGHRA and CDR2 YSYEKL. The CDR3 contains 13 residues. This chain's CDR3 is CASSTGLGEKLFF. CDR3 nucleotides: TGCGCCAGCAGTACAGGGTTGGGGGAAAAACTGTTTTTT.

The chain joins TRBV14 to TRBJ2-7; TRBD1 agrees at 8 bases. Per germline, CDR1 SGHDN and CDR2 FVKESK. This CDR3 is built from 14 residues. After removal of 4 bases from V and 4 bases from J, the junction contained 6 bases not matched to a gene. CDR3: CASSPTGARYEQYF. CDR3 DNA: TGTGCCAGCAGCCCGACAGGGGCGAGATACGAGCAGTACTTC.

The genes are TRBV5-5 and TRBJ1-1, with D hard to call. The CDR3 covers 13 residues. The germline V gene encodes CDR1 SGHKS and CDR2 YYEKEE (reference sequence). Trimming pared 2 bases from V and 3 bases from J, leaving 8 bases between. CDR3 nucleotides: TGTGCCAGCAGCTTAGAGGTATACACTGAAGCTTTCTTT. This gives the protein CASSLEVYTEAFF.

This chain uses TRBV6-1 with TRBJ2-3; 7 nucleotides line up with TRBD1. V was pared by 6 bases and J by 3 bases, with 9 bases of the junction left unmatched. The CDR3 extends over 15 amino acids. Germline loops: CDR1 MNHNS, CDR2 SASEGT. The CDR3 nucleotides read TGTGCCAGCAGGAACCAACAGGGGCGAACAGATACGCAGTATTTT. Protein product: CASRNQQGRTDTQYF.

This clone was counted only a few times. DNA for the CDR3: TGCGCCAGCAGCCAAGATCGGGGGGTTTCCTACGAGCAGTACTTC. It encodes CASSQDRGVSYEQYF. The V gene is TRBV4-1, the J gene TRBJ2-7; 7 bases are shared with TRBD2. V gave up 0 bases and J gave up 1 base; unmatched junction bases: 3. Germline V gene data show CDR1 as MGHRA and CDR2 as YSYEKL. The CDR3 spans 15 residues.

The chain has TRBV5-1 and TRBJ2-3; 10 bases map to TRBD2. The germline V gene encodes CDR1 SGHRS and CDR2 YFSETQ. J gave up 0 bases and V 4 bases, and 11 bases lay outside the gene matches. There are 18 residues in the CDR3. This CDR3 is CASSRPSGGGPSTDTQYF. CDR3 coding DNA: TGCGCCAGCAGCCGCCCCAGCGGGGGGGGACCTAGCACAGATACGCAGTATTTT.

The V gene is TRBV27, the J gene TRBJ1-1, with 8 bases aligning to TRBD1. This CDR3 has 19 residues. CDR1 is MNHEY, CDR2 SMNVEV, per germline (reference sequence). The V segment lost 9 bases and the J segment 2 bases; nucleotides outside the gene matches: 23. CDR3 DNA sequence: TGTGCCAGGGGCCAGGGGGCTGTGGGATGGGGCATCAATAACACTGAAGCTTTCTTT. Translation: CARGQGAVGWGINNTEAFF.